A selection of T cell receptor beta chains follows, all from one sample in a study of CD8+ T cells in alopecia areata. Generated by immunoSEQ multiplex PCR, the TCRdb table keeps only in-frame clones and is missing some. The table lists some 190,000 clones, approximately 57% of them singletons, with 0.85% to 1.3% in the top ten. Sequenced here: CD4+ T cells sorted from blood, sampled at week 24, from a patient treated with tofacitinib. Receptor source: a human donor with alopecia areata. CDR3s include the opening cysteine and the closing phenylalanine or tryptophan. A D gene is named only where the DNA matches it firmly. Part of the rows lack a size; the others show once, few, many or a class for expanded clones.

d_gene,v_gene,j_gene,abundance,CDR3nt,CDR3aa
.,TRBV10-3,TRBJ1-1,few,TGTGCCATCAGTGAGACGTCGACAAGGGAGAAAGCTTTCTTT,CAISETSTREKAFF
.,TRBV4-3,TRBJ1-6,.,TGCGCCAGCAGCCTGGACGGAGGCGTTTCACCCCTCCACTTT,CASSLDGGVSPLHF
.,TRBV29-1,TRBJ2-3,.,TGCAGCGTTGTAAGGACTAATCCAGATACGCAGTATTTT,CSVVRTNPDTQYF
.,TRBV30,TRBJ2-5,.,TGTGCCTGGACCAGGGGTTTCCAAGAGACCCAGTACTTC,CAWTRGFQETQYF
.,TRBV4-3,TRBJ1-2,.,TGCGCCAGCAGCCAAGAGACCGGGTTCCACTATGGCTACACCTTC,CASSQETGFHYGYTF
TRBD1,TRBV30,TRBJ1-1,.,TGTGCCTGGACAGACGGGACAGGGGGCGGTGAGGCTTTCTTT,CAWTDGTGGGEAFF
.,TRBV29-1,TRBJ2-7,.,TGCAGCGTCACCACCGGGGCCCCCCTGGGCTACGAGCAGTACTTC,CSVTTGAPLGYEQYF
.,TRBV4-3,TRBJ1-2,.,TGCGCCAGCAGCCAAGATTTGGGGTATGGCTACACCTTC,CASSQDLGYGYTF
.,TRBV7-6,TRBJ1-6,few,TGTGCCAGCAGCTCTGGGACGGGACGTGAAGCACCCCTCCACTTT,CASSSGTGREAPLHF
.,TRBV6-5,TRBJ1-2,.,TGTGCCAGCCGTGGACGGCCTGAGGGCTACACCTTC,CASRGRPEGYTF
.,TRBV10-3,TRBJ2-1,.,TGTGCCATCACCCAAGAGGGTGTCGGCTACAATGAGCAGTTCTTC,CAITQEGVGYNEQFF
TRBD2,TRBV5-1,TRBJ2-1,.,TGCGCCAGCAGCTTGGATCTAGCGGTCTACAATGAGCAGTTCTTC,CASSLDLAVYNEQFF
.,TRBV29-1,TRBJ1-2,.,TGCAGCGTTGAGGCGTTCTCGGACTATGGCTACACCTTC,CSVEAFSDYGYTF
TRBD1,TRBV27,TRBJ1-2,.,TGTGCCAGCAGGGGACAGGGCTCGTCCTATGGCTACACCTTC,CASRGQGSSYGYTF
TRBD1,TRBV6-6,TRBJ1-2,.,TGTGCCAGCAGTTCCCGGACAGGAAACAATTATGGCTACACCTTC,CASSSRTGNNYGYTF
TRBD1,TRBV19,TRBJ2-4,few,TGTGCCAGTAGGGGACAGGGGTACTCCAAAAACATTCAGTACTTC,CASRGQGYSKNIQYF
.,TRBV18,TRBJ2-5,.,TGTGCCAGCTCGGCAGCGCAAGAGACCCAGTACTTC,CASSAAQETQYF